Below are 17 T cell receptor beta chains sequenced from a single sample in a study of blood T cell repertoires in COVID-19. The assay was immunoSEQ multiplex PCR, and TCRdb's table has in-frame clones only and misses some. The repertoire has 200,000 to 250,000 clones, 70% to 85% of them found once; the top ten carry around 1.8%. The sample was peripheral blood. Source of these receptors: a woman older than 75 with acute or convalescent COVID-19.

The V and J genes are TRBV24-1 and TRBJ2-5, with TRBD1 matching over 11 bases. This CDR3 has 16 residues. J lost 3 bases, V lost 4 bases, and 6 bases had no gene match. CDR1 is KGHDR, CDR2 SFDVKD, per germline. CDR3 residues: CATSERTGGLKETQYF. DNA of the CDR3: TGTGCCACCAGTGAAAGGACAGGGGGCTTGAAAGAGACCCAGTACTTC.

The chain employs TRBV28 and TRBJ1-5, with 8 bases lining up with TRBD1. The trim removed 5 bases at V and 2 bases at J, leaving 8 bases unmatched. The germline V gene encodes CDR1 MDHEN and CDR2 SYDVKM. This CDR3 region has 16 residues. CDR3 in amino acids: CASSRTDRAGNQPQHF. CDR3 bases: TGTGCCAGCAGTCGGACGGACAGGGCGGGCAATCAGCCCCAGCATTTT.

This chain links TRBV5-1 with TRBJ1-1; 12 positions agree with TRBD1. J gave up 6 bases and V 4 bases, and 7 bases lay outside the gene matches. Germline loops: CDR1 SGHRS, CDR2 YFSETQ. The CDR3 consists of 15 residues. In DNA form, the CDR3 reads TGCGCCAGCAGCGTGTCGGGACAGGGGGCCTCTGAAGCTTTCTTT. Amino acid sequence: CASSVSGQGASEAFF.

The rearrangement joins TRBV4-1 to TRBJ2-3; 10 bases line up with TRBD2. V was pared by 4 bases and J by 0 bases, with 10 bases of the junction left unmatched. Germline loops: CDR1 MGHRA, CDR2 YSYEKL. The CDR3 runs 18 residues. In DNA form, the CDR3 reads TGCGCCAGCAGCCGCTACGGGACTAGCGTATCTAGCACAGATACGCAGTATTTT. This sequence encodes CASSRYGTSVSSTDTQYF.

The genes are TRBV3-1 (or the pseudogene TRBV3-2) and TRBJ1-1; D is ambiguous. The CDR3 covers 15 residues. V was clipped by 0 bases and J by 1 base, with 9 bases between them. Germline CDR1 is LGHDT and CDR2 is YNNKEL (reference sequence). The CDR3 DNA reads TGTGCCAGCAGCCAAGATTCCAGAGGGAACACTGAAGCTTTCTTT. It yields the protein CASSQDSRGNTEAFF.

This clone was detected ten times or more. The chain uses TRBV28 and TRBJ2-2; 10 bases are shared with TRBD1. Germline CDR1 reads MDHEN; CDR2 reads SYDVKM. The CDR3 is 15 amino acids. Trimming removed 5 bases from V and 5 bases from J; junction bases left unmatched: 5. CDR3 amino acids: CASSRQGARTGELFF. For the CDR3, the DNA is TGTGCCAGCAGTCGACAGGGGGCGCGGACCGGGGAGCTGTTTTTT.

This sequence joins TRBV10-3 and TRBJ1-4, with TRBD1 matching over 9 bases. Per the germline V gene, CDR1 is ENHRY and CDR2 is SYGVKD. The CDR3 contains 13 residues. V was pared by 6 bases and J by 7 bases, with 3 bases of the junction left unmatched. The CDR3 DNA sequence: TGTGCCATCAGACAGGACAGGGGTGAAAAACTGTTTTTT. Translated, it gives CAIRQDRGEKLFF.

V and J are TRBV18 and TRBJ1-1, with TRBD1 as a possible D gene (6 bases). Germline CDR1 KGHSH, CDR2 LQKENI. The V end was cut by 5 bases, the J end by 4 bases, with 11 bases between. CDR3 length: 13 residues. The CDR3 bases are TGTGCCAGCTCAGCAGGGGTTACCACTGAAGCTTTCTTT. It encodes CASSAGVTTEAFF. Looking up the rest from reference TRBV18 and TRBJ1-1 gives the full variable domain: NAGVMQNPRHLVRRRGQEARLRCSPMKGHSHVYWYRQLPEEGLKFMVYLQKENIIDESGMPKERFSAEFPKEGPSILRIQQVVRGDSAAYFCASSAGVTTEAFFGQGTRLTVV.

V and J are TRBV30 and TRBJ2-4, with 7 bases identical to TRBD1. CDR1 GTSNPN and CDR2 SVGIG come from the germline V gene (reference sequence). CDR3 length equals 15 residues. The V segment lost 3 bases and the J segment 0 bases; nucleotides outside the gene matches: 5. In nucleotides, the CDR3 is TGTGCCTGGAGCTCGGGACAGATAGCCAAAAACATTCAGTACTTC. It translates to CAWSSGQIAKNIQYF.

This chain joins TRBV19 and TRBJ1-2, with D perhaps TRBD1 (6 bases). Trimming took 2 bases from V and 4 from J, leaving 17 bases between them. The length of the CDR3 is 16 residues. Germline CDR1 reads LNHDA; CDR2 reads SQIVND (reference sequence). CDR3 amino acids: CASSITIPDRVYGYTF. In DNA, the CDR3 is TGTGCCAGTAGTATAACTATACCGGACAGAGTCTATGGCTACACCTTC.

The rearrangement uses TRBV7-8 and TRBJ1-5; TRBD1 aligns across 11 bases. Per the germline V gene, CDR1 is SGHVS and CDR2 is FQNEAQ. V trimming: 5 bases; J trimming: 7 bases; junction bases outside the gene matches: 1. The CDR3 totals 13 residues. The CDR3 DNA reads as TGTGCCAGCAGCGGGACAGGGGGACAGCCCCAGCATTTT. Translation: CASSGTGGQPQHF.

The chain employs TRBV15 and TRBJ2-5; D gene unclear. The CDR3 has 14 residues. V was shortened by 2 bases and J by 2 bases, with 9 bases between the two germline ends. Germline loops: CDR1 LNHNV, CDR2 YYDKDF (reference sequence). CDR3 nucleotide sequence: TGTGCCACCAGCAGATCGGTCGCTCAAGAGACCCAGTACTTC. It yields the protein CATSRSVAQETQYF.

The chain combines TRBV13 with TRBJ2-1, with D perhaps matching TRBD2 (6 bases). The CDR3 extends over 15 amino acids. Between the trimmed V and J ends, which lost 7 bases and 9 bases, there was a span of 22 bases. From germline, CDR1 is PRHDT and CDR2 FYEKMQ (reference sequence). This chain's CDR3 is CASIRQSSSAGEQFF. CDR3 in DNA: TGTGCCAGCATCCGCCAATCTTCTAGCGCCGGTGAGCAGTTCTTC. The variable domain in full, completed from reference TRBV13 and TRBJ2-1, reads AAGVIQSPRHLIKEKRETATLKCYPIPRHDTVYWYQQGPGQDPQFLISFYEKMQSDKGSIPDRFSAQQFSDYHSELNMSSLELGDSALYFCASIRQSSSAGEQFFGPGTRLTVL.

This sequence joins TRBV5-4 and TRBJ2-7, with TRBD2 identical over 8 bases. This CDR3 contains 15 residues. V lost 5 bases, J lost 3 bases, and 10 bases stayed unmatched. In germline, CDR1 is SGHNT, CDR2 YYREEE (reference sequence). CDR3: CASREGTSAFYEQYF. CDR3 nucleotides: TGTGCCAGCAGAGAAGGGACTAGTGCCTTCTACGAGCAGTACTTC.

This chain uses TRBV7-2 with TRBJ1-6, with 8 bases lining up with TRBD1. Trimming took 10 bases from V and 6 from J; bases not matched to a gene: 5. CDR1 is SGHTA, CDR2 FQGNSA, per germline. The CDR3 loop spans 13 amino acids. This chain's CDR3 is CATITGGNSPLHF. The DNA of the CDR3 is TGTGCCACTATTACAGGGGGTAATTCACCCCTCCACTTT.

The chain has TRBV5-1 and TRBJ1-2; TRBD1 is a possible D gene (6 bases). Trimming removed 2 bases from V and 5 bases from J, with 13 bases in between. The CDR3 has 14 amino acids. Germline V gives CDR1 SGHRS, CDR2 YFSETQ. CDR3 in amino acids: CASSLRGGQYGYTF. The CDR3 region has the DNA TGCGCCAGCAGCTTAAGGGGGGGCCAGTATGGCTACACCTTC. Combining the CDR3 with reference TRBV5-1 and TRBJ1-2 gives the whole variable domain KAGVTQTPRYLIKTRGQQVTLSCSPISGHRSVSWYQQTPGQGLQFLFEYFSETQRNKGNFPGRFSGRQFSNSRSEMNVSTLELGDSALYLCASSLRGGQYGYTFGSGTRLTVV.

The CDR3 reads CASSLALAGAVGYNEQFF. The CDR3 coding sequence is TGTGCCAGCAGCTTAGCACTAGCGGGAGCCGTTGGCTACAATGAGCAGTTCTTC. V is TRBV7-9 and J is TRBJ2-1, with 11 bases matching TRBD2. V dropped 0 bases and J dropped 3; count of bases not matched to a gene: 7. The CDR3 totals 18 residues. Germline V lookup: CDR1 SEHNR, CDR2 FQNEAQ (reference sequence).